The text below deals with one TCR beta chain. Its antigen remains unknown. The data belong to a study of vaccination effects on CD4 cells after COVID-19. Study-wide results and caveats: Early timepoints after infection were absent, and convalescent patients were few in the study.

Antigen-specific CD4+ T cells were expanded with viral peptide pools in the ViraFEST assay before sequencing. Cells that had been cultured for roughly ten days were the source of isolated CD4+ T cells. Nobody among the vaccine recipients had prior SARS-CoV-2 infection (nucleocapsid antibodies were negative). In culture with around 10 IU/ml IL-2 and 8.5 to 10 ug/ml peptides, PBMC were grown at a few million per well. Profiling relied on immunoSEQ multiplex PCR, and the TCRdb table lists in-frame clones only, not all of them. The sample comprises 35,000 to 40,000 clones, 66% of which are singletons, and more than 12% rests with the top ten. Germline V gene data show CDR1 as SGHDT and CDR2 as YYEEEE. This CDR3 has 12 amino acids. V shed 0 bases and J shed 7 bases, with 4 bases lying between them.

The chain couples TRBV5-6 to TRBJ2-2; D not resolved. Sequencing used CD4+ T cells from PBMCs cultured with HCoV-OC43 spike peptides, obtained before COVID-19 vaccination. Subset indicated: HCoV-OC43 spike overlapping peptide pool stimulation. The TCR was taken from a human donor who received a COVID-19 vaccine. The CDR3 region has the DNA TGTGCCAGCAGCTTGGAAGGCGGGGAGCTGTTTTTT. Protein product: CASSLEGGELFF.